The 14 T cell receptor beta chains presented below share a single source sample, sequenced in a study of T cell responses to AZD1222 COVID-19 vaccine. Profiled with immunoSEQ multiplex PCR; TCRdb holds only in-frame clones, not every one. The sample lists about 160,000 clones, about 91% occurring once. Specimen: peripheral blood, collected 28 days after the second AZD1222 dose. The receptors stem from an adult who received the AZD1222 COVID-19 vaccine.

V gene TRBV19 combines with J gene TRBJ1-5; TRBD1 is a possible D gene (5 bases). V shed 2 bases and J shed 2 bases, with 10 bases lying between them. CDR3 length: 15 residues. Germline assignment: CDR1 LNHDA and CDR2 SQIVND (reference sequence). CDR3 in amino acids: CASSILGAGNQPQHF. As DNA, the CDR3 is TGTGCCAGTAGTATATTAGGGGCGGGCAATCAGCCCCAGCATTTT.

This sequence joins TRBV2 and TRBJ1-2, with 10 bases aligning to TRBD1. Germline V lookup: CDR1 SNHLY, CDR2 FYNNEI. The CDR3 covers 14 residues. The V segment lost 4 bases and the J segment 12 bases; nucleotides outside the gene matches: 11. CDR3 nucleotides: TGTGCCAGCAGTGTAAGGGCGGGACAGGGGAGGAACACCTTC. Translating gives CASSVRAGQGRNTF.

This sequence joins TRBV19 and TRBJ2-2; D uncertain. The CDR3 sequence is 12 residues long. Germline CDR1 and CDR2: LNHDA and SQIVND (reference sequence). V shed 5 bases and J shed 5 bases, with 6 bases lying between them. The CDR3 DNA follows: TGTGCCAGTAGTTGGGTGACCGGGGAGCTGTTTTTT. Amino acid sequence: CASSWVTGELFF.

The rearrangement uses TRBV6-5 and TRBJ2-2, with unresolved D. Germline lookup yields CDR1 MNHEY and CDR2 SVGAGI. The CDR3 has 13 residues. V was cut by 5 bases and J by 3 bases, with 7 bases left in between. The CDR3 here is CASSQHDTGELFF. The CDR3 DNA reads TGTGCCAGCAGTCAACACGACACCGGGGAGCTGTTTTTT.

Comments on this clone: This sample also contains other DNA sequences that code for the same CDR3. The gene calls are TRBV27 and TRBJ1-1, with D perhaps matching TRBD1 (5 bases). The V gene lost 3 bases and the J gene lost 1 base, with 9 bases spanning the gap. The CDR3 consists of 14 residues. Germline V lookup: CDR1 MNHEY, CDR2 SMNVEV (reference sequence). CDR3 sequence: CASSLRGSNTEAFF. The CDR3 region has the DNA TGTGCCAGCAGTTTGAGGGGATCGAACACTGAAGCTTTCTTT.

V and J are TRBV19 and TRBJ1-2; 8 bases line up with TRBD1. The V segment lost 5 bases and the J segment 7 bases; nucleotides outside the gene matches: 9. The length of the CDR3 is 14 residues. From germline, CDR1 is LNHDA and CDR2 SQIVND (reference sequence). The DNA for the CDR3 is TGTGCCAGTAGTTCCTGGACAGGGAGGGGTGGCTACACCTTC. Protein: CASSSWTGRGGYTF.

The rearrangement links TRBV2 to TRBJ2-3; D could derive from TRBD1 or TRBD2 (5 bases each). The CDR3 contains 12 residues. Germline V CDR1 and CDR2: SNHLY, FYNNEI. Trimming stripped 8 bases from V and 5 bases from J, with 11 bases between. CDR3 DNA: TGTGCCAGCGCGAAGGGGAGAGATACGCAGTATTTT. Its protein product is CASAKGRDTQYF.

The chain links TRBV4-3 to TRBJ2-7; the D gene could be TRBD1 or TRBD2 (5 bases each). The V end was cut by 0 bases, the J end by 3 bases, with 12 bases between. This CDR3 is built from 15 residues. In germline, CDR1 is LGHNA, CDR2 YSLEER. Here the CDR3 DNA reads TGCGCCAGCAGCCAAGATTGGGGGATTGGCTACGAGCAGTACTTC. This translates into CASSQDWGIGYEQYF.

The CDR3 region has the DNA TGTGCCATCAGGAAGGTGGCAGGGAATAACCAGAACACTGAAGCTTTCTTT. This sequence encodes CAIRKVAGNNQNTEAFF. The chain is built from TRBV10-3 and TRBJ1-1; the D gene is possibly TRBD1 (5 bases). In germline, CDR1 is ENHRY, CDR2 SYGVKD. V lost 6 bases, J lost 1 base, and 21 bases lay in between. The CDR3 runs to 17 residues.

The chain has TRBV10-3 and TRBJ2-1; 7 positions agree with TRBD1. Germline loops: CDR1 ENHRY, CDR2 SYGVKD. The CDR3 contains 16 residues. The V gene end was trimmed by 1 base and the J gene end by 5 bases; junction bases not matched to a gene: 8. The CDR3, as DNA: TGTGCCATCAGTGAGTTTACAGGGGCGCAAAACAATGAGCAGTTCTTC. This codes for CAISEFTGAQNNEQFF.

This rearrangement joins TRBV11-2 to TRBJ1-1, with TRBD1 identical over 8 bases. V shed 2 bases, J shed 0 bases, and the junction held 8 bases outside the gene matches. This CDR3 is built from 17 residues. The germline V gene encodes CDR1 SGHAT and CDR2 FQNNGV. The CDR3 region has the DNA TGTGCCAGCAGCTTATTTGCGGCAGGGGGCATGAACACTGAAGCTTTCTTT. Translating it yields CASSLFAAGGMNTEAFF.

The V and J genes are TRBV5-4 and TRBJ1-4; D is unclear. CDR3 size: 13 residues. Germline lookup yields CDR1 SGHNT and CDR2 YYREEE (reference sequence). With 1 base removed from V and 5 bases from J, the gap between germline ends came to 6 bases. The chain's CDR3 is CASSLPSNEKLFF. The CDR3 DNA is TGTGCCAGCAGCTTGCCTTCGAATGAAAAACTGTTTTTT.

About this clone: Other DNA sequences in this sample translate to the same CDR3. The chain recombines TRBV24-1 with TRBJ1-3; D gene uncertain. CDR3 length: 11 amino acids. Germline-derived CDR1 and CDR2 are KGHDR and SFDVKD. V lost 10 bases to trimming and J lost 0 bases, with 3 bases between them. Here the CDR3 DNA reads TGTGCCACATCCTCTGGAAACACCATATATTTT. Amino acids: CATSSGNTIYF.

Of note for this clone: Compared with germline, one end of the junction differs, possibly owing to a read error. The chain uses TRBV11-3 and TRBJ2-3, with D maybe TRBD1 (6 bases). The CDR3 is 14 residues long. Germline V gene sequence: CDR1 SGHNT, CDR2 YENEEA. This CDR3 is CASSLDRTTDTQYF. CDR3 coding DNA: TGTGCCAGCAGCCTAGACAGGACCACAGATACGCAGTATTTT. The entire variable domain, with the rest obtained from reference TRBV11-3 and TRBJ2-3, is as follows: EAGVVQSPRYKIIEKKQPVAFWCNPISGHNTLYWYLQNLGQGPELLIRYENEEAVDDSQLPKDRFSAERLKGVDSTLKIQPAELGDSAVYLCASSLDRTTDTQYFGPGTRLTVL.